This T cell receptor (beta chain) was identified in a study of T-cell memory formation after mild COVID-19. This clonotype has only a few counts. Via MiXCR, TCRdb re-called the 5' RACE reads, giving one row per CDR3 protein. This sample has about 350,000 distinct CDR3 sequences, with 12% to 15% found just once. Germline V lookup: CDR1 SGHAT, CDR2 FQNNGV. The length of the CDR3 is 13 residues. V was trimmed by 4 bases and J by 7 bases, leaving 11 bases between them. The sample consisted of PBMCs or a T cell subset sorted from them (not recorded which). V usage is TRBV11-2 and J usage is TRBJ2-1, with a weak D call TRBD1 (6 bases). The receptor was derived from a man between 18 and 29 years old who had mild COVID-19 (a few samples of this study predate the infection). Cell type and time point are not known. The CDR3 reads CASSSQGLNEQFF. For the CDR3, the DNA is TGTGCCAGCAGCTCGCAGGGGCTGAATGAGCAGTTCTTC.